The 20 T cell receptor beta chains below come from one sample, sequenced in a study of radiation and T cells in renal cell carcinoma. As to time point: blood 4 weeks post-SBRT, at nephrectomy. This sample's treatment: 15 Gy SBRT to primary tumor, nephrectomy 4 weeks later. TCRdb keeps only in-frame clones here, not all; method: immunoSEQ multiplex PCR. The table lists 50,000 to 70,000 clones, roughly 80% of them singletons. This specimen was blood, taken from a patient whose treatment included radiotherapy and nephrectomy. These receptors were obtained from a man between 60 and 75 years old with renal cell carcinoma.

The CDR3 DNA follows: TGTGCCTGGAACAGAGGGCGGGGGCTCACAGATACGCAGTATTTT. Its translation: CAWNRGRGLTDTQYF. The chain couples TRBV30 to TRBJ2-3, with D maybe TRBD2 (7 bases). Germline V gives CDR1 GTSNPN, CDR2 SVGIG (reference sequence). With 4 bases removed from V and 2 bases from J, the gap between germline ends came to 16 bases. There are 15 residues in the CDR3.

This clone was counted only a few times. The genes are TRBV6-4 and TRBJ2-6; D uncertain. In germline, CDR1 is MRHNA, CDR2 SNTAGT. V dropped 0 bases and J dropped 0 bases, with 3 bases sitting between them. CDR3 length: 15 amino acids. The CDR3 is CASSDSSSGANVLTF. Here the CDR3 DNA reads TGTGCCAGCAGTGACTCCAGCTCTGGGGCCAACGTCCTGACTTTC.

The chain recombines TRBV7-9 with TRBJ2-6, with D hard to call. Germline values: CDR1 SEHNR, CDR2 FQNEAQ (reference sequence). The V end was cut by 8 bases, the J end by 3 bases, with 8 bases between. This CDR3 contains 13 residues. DNA for the CDR3: TGTGCCAGCGTCTTACTTGGGGCCAACGTCCTGACTTTC. This encodes CASVLLGANVLTF.

This clone was recorded a few times. The V and J genes are TRBV5-8 and TRBJ1-2; no clear D. Trimming left V 2 bases short and J 8 bases short, with 10 bases between. The CDR3 is made up of 12 amino acids. CDR1 is SGHTS and CDR2 is YDEGEE in the germline V gene. Here the CDR3 reads CASSFSWEGYTF. The CDR3 DNA follows: TGTGCCAGCAGCTTTTCGTGGGAGGGCTACACCTTC.

CDR3 DNA: TGTGCCAGCAGCCCGTGGCAGGGCCCTTTGAATGAGCAGTTCTTC. It yields the protein CASSPWQGPLNEQFF. The chain has TRBV7-9 and TRBJ2-1, with D possibly matching TRBD1 (5 bases). CDR3 length: 15 residues. CDR1 and CDR2 (germline): SEHNR, FQNEAQ (reference sequence). V was pared by 5 bases and J by 7 bases, with 18 bases between. Full variable domain (outside the CDR3, taken from reference TRBV7-9 and TRBJ2-1): DTGVSQNPRHKITKRGQNVTFRCDPISEHNRLYWYRQTLGQGPEFLTYFQNEAQLEKSRLLSDRFSAERPKGSFSTLEIQRTEQGDSAMYLCASSPWQGPLNEQFFGPGTRLTVL.

The chain is built from TRBV6-5 and TRBJ1-3; D is undetermined. Trimming pared 0 bases from V and 0 bases from J, leaving 3 bases between. The V gene's germline CDR1 is MNHEY and CDR2 SVGAGI. This CDR3 region has 14 residues. The CDR3 region is CASSYSSSGNTIYF. The CDR3 DNA is TGTGCCAGCAGTTACTCGAGCTCTGGAAACACCATATATTTT.

This chain links TRBV18 with TRBJ2-3; D may be TRBD2 (5 bases). The CDR3 contains 15 residues. Deletions cut 5 bases from V and 0 bases from J, with 12 bases between. Germline V gene sequence: CDR1 KGHSH, CDR2 LQKENI. The DNA of the CDR3 is TGTGCCAGCTCAGTTCTAGCCTTAAGCACAGATACGCAGTATTTT. Translated, it gives CASSVLALSTDTQYF.

This chain connects TRBV11-3 to TRBJ1-4; 9 positions match TRBD1. Germline CDR1 SGHNT, CDR2 YENEEA. V shed 5 bases and J 0 bases; nucleotides not matched to a gene: 4. CDR3 length equals 16 residues. The DNA for the CDR3 is TGTGCCAGCAGCACCCGACAGGGGGCAACTAATGAAAAACTGTTTTTT. Residues: CASSTRQGATNEKLFF.

This clone was counted only a few times. V and J are TRBV15 and TRBJ2-5; 7 bases fit TRBD2. CDR1 is LNHNV and CDR2 is YYDKDF in the germline V gene (reference sequence). V shed 0 bases and J 5 bases; nucleotides not matched to a gene: 6. This CDR3 region has 15 residues. CDR3 residues: CATSRDPGRGETQYF. As DNA, the CDR3 is TGTGCCACCAGCAGAGACCCTGGGAGGGGCGAGACCCAGTACTTC.

The rearrangement uses TRBV5-1 and TRBJ2-1; 7 nucleotides line up with TRBD2. Germline CDR1 is SGHRS and CDR2 is YFSETQ. The CDR3 contains 17 residues. Losses at the gene ends were 3 bases for V and 6 bases for J; bases not matched to a gene: 15. The CDR3 DNA reads as TGCGCCAGCAGCTCAGGGAAAGCGGGAATAAACAGCAATGAGCAGTTCTTC. This gives the protein CASSSGKAGINSNEQFF.

The chain links TRBV5-5 to TRBJ1-4, with 7 positions matching TRBD1. This CDR3 spans 15 amino acids. With V trimmed by 1 base and J by 5 bases, 5 bases remained unmatched. The germline V gene encodes CDR1 SGHKS and CDR2 YYEKEE (reference sequence). CDR3 nucleotides: TGTGCCAGCAGCTTGTGGGCAGGGGGAAATGAAAAACTGTTTTTT. It encodes CASSLWAGGNEKLFF. Variable domain in full (rest from reference TRBV5-5 and TRBJ1-4): DAGVTQSPTHLIKTRGQQVTLRCSPISGHKSVSWYQQVLGQGPQFIFQYYEKEERGRGNFPDRFSARQFPNYSSELNVNALLLGDSALYLCASSLWAGGNEKLFFGSGTQLSVL.

The V call is TRBV7-2, the J call TRBJ2-3; D possibly corresponds to TRBD1 (5 bases). The CDR3 sequence is 15 residues long. V was clipped by 1 base and J by 2 bases, with 10 bases between them. Germline V CDR1 and CDR2: SGHTA, FQGNSA. For the CDR3, the DNA is TGTGCCAGCAGCTTAGGGGGCCAGCCCACAGATACGCAGTATTTT. This encodes CASSLGGQPTDTQYF.

This clone was seen a few times. The chain recombines TRBV9 with TRBJ2-1; D is possibly TRBD2 (6 bases). Germline V gives CDR1 SGDLS, CDR2 YYNGEE. The CDR3 loop spans 18 amino acids. The V and J ends lost 4 bases and 7 bases respectively, with 27 bases between them. CDR3 sequence: CASSPFPPGSGLGNEQFF. The CDR3 nucleotides are TGTGCCAGCAGCCCATTCCCCCCGGGAAGCGGGTTGGGGAATGAGCAGTTCTTC.

This clone was picked up a small number of times. The J gene is TRBJ1-1, the V gene TRBV5-1; maybe TRBD1 (6 bases). V was trimmed by 4 bases and J by 4 bases, leaving 20 bases between them. CDR1 and CDR2 (germline): SGHRS, YFSETQ. The CDR3 has 16 amino acids. CDR3 residues: CASSLEPGQTSTEAFF. The CDR3 nucleotides are TGCGCCAGCAGCCTAGAACCCGGACAGACGAGCACTGAAGCTTTCTTT.

This chain links TRBV9 with TRBJ2-3; 13 bases match TRBD2. Germline values: CDR1 SGDLS, CDR2 YYNGEE. The length of the CDR3 is 16 residues. The V and J ends lost 4 bases and 4 bases, in that order; junction bases with no gene match: 6. DNA of the CDR3: TGTGCCAGCAGCACCCAGGGACTAGCGGGATCAGATACGCAGTATTTT. It encodes CASSTQGLAGSDTQYF.

The chain joins TRBV18 to TRBJ2-1, with 10 bases fitting TRBD2. Trimming at V came to 6 bases and at J to 8 bases, leaving 10 bases not matched to a gene. Per the germline V gene, CDR1 is KGHSH and CDR2 is LQKENI. The CDR3 is made up of 15 amino acids. CDR3 in amino acids: CASSPSGRVFHEQFF. The CDR3 nucleotides read TGTGCCAGCTCCCCAAGCGGGAGGGTCTTTCATGAGCAGTTCTTC.

The chain recombines TRBV4-2 with TRBJ2-5, with D possibly TRBD2 on 6 matching bases. The CDR3 sequence is 15 residues long. V was cut by 0 bases and J by 6 bases, with 14 bases left in between. Germline loops: CDR1 LGHNA, CDR2 YNFKEQ. CDR3 sequence reads: CASSQDWGEAQTQYF. The CDR3 nucleotides read TGTGCCAGCAGCCAAGATTGGGGGGAGGCACAGACCCAGTACTTC.

The genes are TRBV19 and TRBJ1-2; D gene ambiguous. The V gene's germline CDR1 is LNHDA and CDR2 SQIVND (reference sequence). The length of the CDR3 is 11 residues. The V gene lost 7 bases and the J gene lost 6 bases, with 9 bases spanning the gap. CDR3 sequence reads: CASTVEDGYTF. CDR3 in DNA: TGTGCCAGTACGGTGGAGGATGGCTACACCTTC. Full variable domain (outside the CDR3, taken from reference TRBV19 and TRBJ1-2): DGGITQSPKYLFRKEGQNVTLSCEQNLNHDAMYWYRQDPGQGLRLIYYSQIVNDFQKGDIAEGYSVSREKKESFPLTVTSAQKNPTAFYLCASTVEDGYTFGSGTRLTVV.

The chain has TRBV19 and TRBJ2-1; 8 positions agree with TRBD2. Trimming at V came to 5 bases and at J to 7 bases, leaving 7 bases not matched to a gene. This CDR3 comprises 14 residues. Germline CDR1 and CDR2: LNHDA and SQIVND (reference sequence). CDR3 residues: CASSSPGLVNEQFF. CDR3 nucleotides: TGTGCCAGTAGTTCTCCGGGACTAGTTAATGAGCAGTTCTTC.

The chain uses TRBV7-9 and TRBJ2-7; 7 bases map to TRBD2. The CDR3 is made up of 15 amino acids. Germline V gene data show CDR1 as SEHNR and CDR2 as FQNEAQ (reference sequence). Trimming took 3 bases from V and 4 from J; bases not matched to a gene: 9. The CDR3 DNA is TGTGCCAGCAGCTTTTCCCCCAGCGGGGTTTACGAGCAGTACTTC. Its translation is CASSFSPSGVYEQYF.